This T cell receptor (beta chain) was sequenced during a study of radiation and T cells in renal cell carcinoma. The study, taken as a whole, reports: In blood, top tumor clones expanded by 2 weeks, shrinking by 4. Pretreatment tumor biopsies were lacking, so baseline clonotypes are unknown.

Time point denoted: blood 2 weeks post-SBRT. This sample's treatment: 15 Gy SBRT to primary tumor, nephrectomy 4 weeks later. The protocol was immunoSEQ multiplex PCR, while the TCRdb copy is restricted to in-frame clones and leaves out a portion. The repertoire holds about 150,000 clones, with roughly 87% as singletons. The CDR3 loop spans 12 amino acids. Germline V lookup: CDR1 SGHDT, CDR2 YYEEEE. V lost 2 bases, J lost 5 bases, and 5 bases lay in between. With regard to this clone: As yet, its antigen is unknown. Other nucleotide sequences in the sample specify the same CDR3.

The chain carries TRBV5-6 and TRBJ1-5, with D possibly matching TRBD1 (5 bases). This material consisted of blood, taken from a patient whose treatment included radiotherapy and nephrectomy. The sequence derives from a woman between 45 and 65 years old with renal cell carcinoma. CDR3 protein: CASSLGDQPQHF. The CDR3, as DNA: TGTGCCAGCAGCTTAGGGGATCAGCCCCAGCATTTT.